This T cell receptor beta chain was captured in a study of cytotoxic CD8 clonotypes in ibrutinib-treated CLL. Background on the study: Among patients, around 25 responded partially and 2 completely; about 14 then stayed remitted and some 12 progressed after median 68 months. Response samples came after a median approximately twelve months of treatment, range 6 to 36.

Study-level results: Once treatment began, public clonotypes, which were uncommon, contracted or stayed stable.

The V segment lost 6 bases and the J segment 7 bases; nucleotides outside the gene matches: 8. In germline, CDR1 is MNHEY, CDR2 SVGAGI. This CDR3 spans 13 amino acids. Depths of 1 in 200,000 to 1 in 1 million T cells were the sequencing target. Profiled with immunoSEQ multiplex PCR; TCRdb holds only in-frame clones, not every one. The table lists 160,000 or so clones, 84% of them singletons, with roughly 4.5% in the top ten. With respect to this clone: Its specificity is not known.

The sample in question was PBMCs, obtained after 24 months of ibrutinib treatment. The clonotype comes from a human donor with chronic lymphocytic leukemia. The chain carries TRBV6-5 and TRBJ1-2; 7 nucleotides agree with TRBD1. CDR3 nucleotides: TGTGCCAGCAGAGAACAGGGGTACGTTGGCTACACCTTC. The encoded protein is CASREQGYVGYTF.